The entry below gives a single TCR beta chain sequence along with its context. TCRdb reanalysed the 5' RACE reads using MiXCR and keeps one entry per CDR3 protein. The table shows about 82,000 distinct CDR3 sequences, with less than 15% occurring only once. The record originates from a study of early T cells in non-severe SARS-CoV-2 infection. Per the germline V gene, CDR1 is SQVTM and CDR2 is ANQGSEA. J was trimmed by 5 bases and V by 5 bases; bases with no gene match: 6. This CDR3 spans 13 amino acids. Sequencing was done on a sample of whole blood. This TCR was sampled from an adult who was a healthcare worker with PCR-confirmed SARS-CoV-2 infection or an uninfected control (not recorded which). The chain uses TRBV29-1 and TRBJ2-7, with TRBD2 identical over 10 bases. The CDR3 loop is CSVRNLAGDEQYF. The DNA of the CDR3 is TGCAGCGTTCGTAACCTAGCGGGAGACGAGCAGTACTTC.